These 5 T cell receptor beta chains originate from one sample sequenced in a study of siplizumab effects on memory and regulatory T cells (dated by TCRdb to 2018 to 2020). Receptors were amplified or captured by the immunoSEQ multiplex PCR assay. TCRdb re-hosts the immuneACCESS table, in-frame sequences only. Its copies lack some clones; in the studies checked, an unresolved V gene accounts for under half of them, and the cause for the rest is not known. A total of roughly 26,000 clones appear in this sample, 65% to 90% of them only once. About 22% of the sample belongs to the ten largest clones. Sequenced material: memory CD4+ T cells sorted from blood. Reading the label with the study, this specimen's cell subset or site is: unstimulated CD4+ memory T cells. The receptor set was obtained from a human donor in good health.

This clone has just a few counts. The rearrangement uses TRBV19 and TRBJ2-7, with 10 positions matching TRBD1. The CDR3 is 14 amino acids. CDR1 and CDR2 (germline): LNHDA, SQIVND (reference sequence). The J segment lost 2 bases and the V segment lost 5 bases, leaving 3 bases of the junction unmatched. CDR3 in amino acids: CASSPGTGAYEQYF. The CDR3 DNA reads TGTGCCAGTAGTCCCGGGACAGGGGCCTACGAGCAGTACTTC. The full variable domain, in which reference TRBV19 and TRBJ2-7 provide the parts outside the CDR3, is DGGITQSPKYLFRKEGQNVTLSCEQNLNHDAMYWYRQDPGQGLRLIYYSQIVNDFQKGDIAEGYSVSREKKESFPLTVTSAQKNPTAFYLCASSPGTGAYEQYFGPGTRLTVT.

CDR3 residues: CASSSYSNTEAFF. In DNA, the CDR3 is TGTGCCAGCAGCTCCTACAGTAACACTGAAGCTTTCTTT. The rearrangement links TRBV13 to TRBJ1-1; no clear D gene. V was cut by 4 bases and J by 2 bases, with 8 bases left in between. The CDR3 is made up of 13 amino acids. Germline-derived CDR1 and CDR2 are PRHDT and FYEKMQ (reference sequence).

The gene calls are TRBV25-1 and TRBJ2-7; TRBD1 aligns across 9 bases. The V gene end was trimmed by 3 bases and the J gene end by 2 bases; junction bases not matched to a gene: 5. The germline V gene encodes CDR1 MGHDK and CDR2 SYGVNS. This CDR3 region has 15 residues. CDR3: CASSDSGTGTYEQYF. CDR3 sequence (DNA): TGTGCCAGCAGTGATTCCGGGACAGGGACCTACGAGCAGTACTTC.

V and J are TRBV29-1 and TRBJ1-2; 7 nucleotides line up with TRBD1. The CDR3 has 12 residues. CDR1 and CDR2 (germline): SQVTM, ANQGSEA. J gave up 7 bases and V 2 bases, and 4 bases lay outside the gene matches. The chain's CDR3 is CSVEKGGGGYTF. The DNA of the CDR3 is TGCAGCGTTGAAAAAGGGGGCGGTGGCTACACCTTC.

V gene TRBV5-1 combines with J gene TRBJ2-1; D may correspond to TRBD1 or TRBD2 (5 bases each). Germline V lookup: CDR1 SGHRS, CDR2 YFSETQ. This CDR3 is 15 amino acids long. The V end lost 0 bases, the J end lost 4 bases, and 11 bases lay between the germline ends. CDR3 bases: TGCGCCAGCAGCTTGGGGGGGACCCCATACAATGAGCAGTTCTTC. Translating gives CASSLGGTPYNEQFF.